The sequence of this TCR beta chain was determined in a study of shared clonotypes between healthy human individuals. About the research overall: Each donor's CD8 memory used one plate, CD8 naive two, each CD4 subset three.

The data were produced by immunoSEQ multiplex PCR, yet TCRdb's version contains in-frame clones alone and is incomplete. The repertoire includes a few million clones, approximately 90% of them detected once, and roughly 0.34% sits in the top ten. Germline CDR1 SGHRS, CDR2 YFSETQ. The CDR3 loop spans 15 amino acids. The V end was cut by 1 base, the J end by 1 base, with 12 bases between. The source material was naive CD4+ T cells from PBMCs. Subset defined: CD45RA+ positively selected. This chain connects TRBV5-1 to TRBJ2-7; perhaps TRBD1 as D (6 bases). The clonotype originates from a young man in good health. Some clones in this sample may be carry-over from other donors' samples. The CDR3 loop reads CASSLQQGPSYEQYF. CDR3 sequence (DNA): TGCGCCAGCAGCTTGCAACAGGGCCCTTCCTACGAGCAGTACTTC.